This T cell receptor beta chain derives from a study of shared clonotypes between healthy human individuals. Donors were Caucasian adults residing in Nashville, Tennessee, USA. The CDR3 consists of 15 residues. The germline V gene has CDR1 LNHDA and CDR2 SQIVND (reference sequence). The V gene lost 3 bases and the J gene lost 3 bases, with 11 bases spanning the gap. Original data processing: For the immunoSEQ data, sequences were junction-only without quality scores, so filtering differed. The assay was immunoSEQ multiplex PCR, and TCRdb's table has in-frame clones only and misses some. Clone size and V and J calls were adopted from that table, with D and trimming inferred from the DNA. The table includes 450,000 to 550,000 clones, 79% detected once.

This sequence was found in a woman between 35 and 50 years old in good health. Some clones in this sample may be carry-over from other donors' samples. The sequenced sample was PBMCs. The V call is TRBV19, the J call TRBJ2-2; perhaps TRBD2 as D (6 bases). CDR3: CASSIGGIDTGELFF. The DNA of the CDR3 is TGTGCCAGTAGTATTGGGGGGATCGACACCGGGGAGCTGTTTTTT.